What follows are 13 T cell receptor beta chains derived from one specimen sequenced in a study of shared clonotypes between healthy human individuals. The data were produced by immunoSEQ multiplex PCR, yet TCRdb's version contains in-frame clones alone and is incomplete. The table shows approximately 400,000 clones, with approximately 96% occurring only once. Sequences were obtained from memory CD8+ T cells sorted from blood. Subset denoted: CD45RO+ cells pooled with CCR7-negative TemRA cells. The source is a man aged 30 to 45 in good health.

CDR3 residues: CASSPPARWTYNEQFF. The CDR3 DNA reads TGTGCCAGCAGCCCCCCCGCGAGGTGGACCTACAATGAGCAGTTCTTC. The chain has TRBV28 and TRBJ2-1; no clear D gene. The ends were cut back, 6 bases at V and 2 bases at J, with 17 bases in the middle. The CDR3 is 16 amino acids. Germline lookup yields CDR1 MDHEN and CDR2 SYDVKM. Full variable domain (outside the CDR3, taken from reference TRBV28 and TRBJ2-1): DVKVTQSSRYLVKRTGEKVFLECVQDMDHENMFWYRQDPGLGLRLIYFSYDVKMKEKGDIPEGYSVSREKKERFSLILESASTNQTSMYLCASSPPARWTYNEQFFGPGTRLTVL.

The V and J genes are TRBV30 and TRBJ2-7, with 7 bases identical to TRBD1. This CDR3 contains 13 residues. Trimming cost V 5 bases and J 5 bases; bases outside gene matches: 9. The V gene's germline CDR1 is GTSNPN and CDR2 SVGIG (reference sequence). The CDR3 DNA follows: TGTGCCTGGGGCGCAGGACAGGACGACGAGCAGTACTTC. This sequence encodes CAWGAGQDDEQYF.

The sample holds one count of this clone. The rearrangement uses TRBV11-2 and TRBJ2-7, with 7 bases lining up with TRBD2. This CDR3 is 13 amino acids long. Trimming removed 4 bases from V and 2 bases from J; junction bases left unmatched: 2. Germline V gene lookup returns CDR1 SGHAT and CDR2 FQNNGV. The CDR3 DNA follows: TGTGCCAGCAGCTCCACTAGCGCCTACGAGCAGTACTTC. Its translation: CASSSTSAYEQYF. The full variable domain, rest sourced from reference TRBV11-2 and TRBJ2-7, is EAGVAQSPRYKIIEKRQSVAFWCNPISGHATLYWYQQILGQGPKLLIQFQNNGVVDDSQLPKDRFSAERLKGVDSTLKIQPAKLEDSAVYLCASSSTSAYEQYFGPGTRLTVT.

This chain links TRBV5-1 with TRBJ2-6; D unclear. There are 17 residues in the CDR3. Trimming took off 2 bases at V and 0 bases at J, with 12 bases between the two ends. The germline gives CDR1 SGHRS, CDR2 YFSETQ. Here the CDR3 DNA reads TGCGCCAGCAGCTTATCTTTCGCCGACTCTGGGGCCAACGTCCTGACTTTC. Translation gives CASSLSFADSGANVLTF.

The gene calls are TRBV28 and TRBJ2-2; the D is unclear. The CDR3 runs to 10 residues. Trimming stripped 5 bases from V and 15 bases from J, with 10 bases between. Germline lookup yields CDR1 MDHEN and CDR2 SYDVKM. The CDR3 DNA is TGTGCCAGCAGTAACTTAAGAATGTTTTTT. It specifies CASSNLRMFF.

The chain combines TRBV30 with TRBJ2-3, with 12 bases lining up with TRBD2. The CDR3 extends over 13 amino acids. V was pared by 3 bases and J by 5 bases, with 0 bases of the junction left unmatched. CDR1 is GTSNPN and CDR2 is SVGIG in the germline V gene (reference sequence). As DNA, the CDR3 is TGTGCCTGGAGGACTAGCGGGAGAGATACGCAGTATTTT. Its translation: CAWRTSGRDTQYF.

This chain joins TRBV5-6 and TRBJ2-1; 7 nucleotides match TRBD1. CDR1 is SGHDT, CDR2 YYEEEE, per germline. V dropped 2 bases and J dropped 5; count of bases not matched to a gene: 4. The CDR3 spans 14 residues. The CDR3 region is CASSFGTENNEQFF. The CDR3 DNA sequence: TGTGCCAGCAGCTTTGGGACAGAAAACAATGAGCAGTTCTTC.

The chain carries TRBV11-1 and TRBJ2-5, with 10 bases that match TRBD2. From germline, CDR1 is SGHAT and CDR2 FQDESV (reference sequence). The V segment lost 1 base and the J segment 5 bases; nucleotides outside the gene matches: 7. The CDR3 has 16 residues. The CDR3 sequence: CASSLGVSGRWETQYF. CDR3 DNA sequence: TGTGCCAGCAGCTTAGGCGTTAGCGGGAGGTGGGAGACCCAGTACTTC. Supplemented by reference TRBV11-1 and TRBJ2-5, the full variable domain reads EAEVAQSPRYKITEKSQAVAFWCDPISGHATLYWYRQILGQGPELLVQFQDESVVDDSQLPKDRFSAERLKGVDSTLKIQPAELGDSAMYLCASSLGVSGRWETQYFGPGTRLLVL.

This rearrangement joins TRBV10-3 to TRBJ2-7; tentatively, D is TRBD1 (6 bases). The germline V gene has CDR1 ENHRY and CDR2 SYGVKD. The CDR3 is made up of 12 amino acids. V was pared by 3 bases and J by 4 bases, with 7 bases between. Written as DNA, the CDR3 is TGTGCCATCAGTGAACAGGGATACGAGCAGTACTTC. Translating gives CAISEQGYEQYF.

The V gene is TRBV5-1, the J gene TRBJ2-1; tentative D call: TRBD2 (5 bases). CDR3 length: 15 residues. Per the germline V gene, CDR1 is SGHRS and CDR2 is YFSETQ. Trimming cost V 1 base and J 0 bases, with 8 bases left between them. CDR3 protein: CASSLLGSSYNEQFF. The CDR3 nucleotides are TGCGCCAGCAGCTTGCTAGGGAGCTCCTACAATGAGCAGTTCTTC.

This chain uses TRBV2 with TRBJ1-5, with D possibly being TRBD1 (6 bases). Germline V gene lookup returns CDR1 SNHLY and CDR2 FYNNEI. This CDR3 spans 14 amino acids. Trimming stripped 8 bases from V and 4 bases from J, with 15 bases between. DNA for the CDR3: TGTGCCAGCCACCTAAACAGGGTGAATCAGCCCCAGCATTTT. Translated: CASHLNRVNQPQHF. The full variable domain, its missing parts supplied by reference TRBV2 and TRBJ1-5, is EPEVTQTPSHQVTQMGQEVILRCVPISNHLYFYWYRQILGQKVEFLVSFYNNEISEKSEIFDDQFSVERPDGSNFTLKIRSTKLEDSAMYFCASHLNRVNQPQHFGDGTRLSIL.

This chain uses TRBV15 with TRBJ2-4; TRBD2 matches at 8 bases. In germline, CDR1 is LNHNV, CDR2 YYDKDF (reference sequence). V lost 5 bases and J lost 0; bases outside the gene matches: 18. This CDR3 is 20 amino acids long. The CDR3 here is CATSAAGLGSWIEAKNIQYF. CDR3 sequence (DNA): TGTGCCACCAGCGCGGCGGGACTAGGGTCCTGGATCGAAGCCAAAAACATTCAGTACTTC. Filled out from reference TRBV15 and TRBJ2-4, the complete variable domain reads DAMVIQNPRYQVTQFGKPVTLSCSQTLNHNVMYWYQQKSSQAPKLLFHYYDKDFNNEADTPDNFQSRRPNTSFCFLDIRSPGLGDTAMYLCATSAAGLGSWIEAKNIQYFGAGTRLSVL.

The chain employs TRBV6-5 and TRBJ2-7; the D gene is possibly TRBD2 (6 bases). Trimming shortened V by 6 bases and J by 4 bases, and 13 bases separated the two germline ends. Germline-derived CDR1 and CDR2 are MNHEY and SVGAGI. The CDR3 consists of 13 residues. The CDR3 DNA sequence: TGTGCCAGCAGCCCCCGGGGGTCTTACGAGCAGTACTTC. Protein product: CASSPRGSYEQYF.